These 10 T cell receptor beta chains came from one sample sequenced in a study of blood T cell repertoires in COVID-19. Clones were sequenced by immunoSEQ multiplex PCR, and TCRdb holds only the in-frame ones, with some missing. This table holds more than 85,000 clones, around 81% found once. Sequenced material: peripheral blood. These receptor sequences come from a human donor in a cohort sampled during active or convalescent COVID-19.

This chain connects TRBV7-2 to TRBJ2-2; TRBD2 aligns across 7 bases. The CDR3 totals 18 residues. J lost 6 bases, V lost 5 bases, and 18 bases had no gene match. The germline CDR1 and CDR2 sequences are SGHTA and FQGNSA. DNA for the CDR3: TGTGCCAGCAGCCTCGTGGGGGGGATAGCGGGCCTGCCCGGGGAGCTGTTTTTT. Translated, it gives CASSLVGGIAGLPGELFF.

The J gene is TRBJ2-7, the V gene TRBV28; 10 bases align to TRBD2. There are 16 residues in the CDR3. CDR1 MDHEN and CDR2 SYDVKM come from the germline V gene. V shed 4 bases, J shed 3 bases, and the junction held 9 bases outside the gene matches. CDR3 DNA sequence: TGTGCCAGCAGTTCTAGCGGGAGTAGGGTGCTCTACGAGCAGTACTTC. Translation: CASSSSGSRVLYEQYF.

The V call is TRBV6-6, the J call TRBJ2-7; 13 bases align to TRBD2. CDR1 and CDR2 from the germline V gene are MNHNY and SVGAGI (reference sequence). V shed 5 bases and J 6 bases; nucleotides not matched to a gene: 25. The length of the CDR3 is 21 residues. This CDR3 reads CASSPLGGQGTSGIGGREQYF. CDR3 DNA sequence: TGTGCCAGCAGTCCCCTTGGGGGACAGGGGACTAGCGGGATTGGTGGCCGCGAGCAGTACTTC.

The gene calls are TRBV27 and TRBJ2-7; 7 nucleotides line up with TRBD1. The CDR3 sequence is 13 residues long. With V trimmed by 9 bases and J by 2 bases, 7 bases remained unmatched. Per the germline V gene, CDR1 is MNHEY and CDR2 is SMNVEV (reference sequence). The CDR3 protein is CARGTDGTYEQYF. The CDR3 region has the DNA TGTGCCAGGGGGACAGACGGGACCTACGAGCAGTACTTC.

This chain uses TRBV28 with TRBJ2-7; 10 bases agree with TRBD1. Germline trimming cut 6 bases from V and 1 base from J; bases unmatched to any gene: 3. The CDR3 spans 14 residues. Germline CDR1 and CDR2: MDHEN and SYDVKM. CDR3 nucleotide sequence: TGTGCCAGCAGAATGGGACAGGGGTCCTACGAGCAGTACTTC. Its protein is CASRMGQGSYEQYF.

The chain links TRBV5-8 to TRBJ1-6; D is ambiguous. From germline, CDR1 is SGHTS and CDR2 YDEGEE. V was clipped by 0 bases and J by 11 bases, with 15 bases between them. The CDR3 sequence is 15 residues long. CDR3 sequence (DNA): TGTGCCAGCAGCTTGGCCCTGAACGAGGGTCCACCCCTCCACTTT. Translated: CASSLALNEGPPLHF.

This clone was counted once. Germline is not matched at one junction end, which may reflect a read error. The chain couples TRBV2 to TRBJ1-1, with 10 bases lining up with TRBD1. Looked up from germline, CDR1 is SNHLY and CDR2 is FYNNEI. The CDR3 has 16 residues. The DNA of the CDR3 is TGTGCCAGCAGGGGAGGAGGGACAGGGGTGAATACTGAAGCTTTCTTT. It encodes CASRGGGTGVNTEAFF.

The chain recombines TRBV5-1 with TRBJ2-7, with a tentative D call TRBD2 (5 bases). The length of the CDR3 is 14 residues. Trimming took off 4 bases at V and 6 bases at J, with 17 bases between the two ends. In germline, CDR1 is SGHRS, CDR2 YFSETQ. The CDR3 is CASSPLRGFSEQYF. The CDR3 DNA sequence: TGCGCCAGCAGCCCCCTTCGGGGATTCTCCGAGCAGTACTTC.

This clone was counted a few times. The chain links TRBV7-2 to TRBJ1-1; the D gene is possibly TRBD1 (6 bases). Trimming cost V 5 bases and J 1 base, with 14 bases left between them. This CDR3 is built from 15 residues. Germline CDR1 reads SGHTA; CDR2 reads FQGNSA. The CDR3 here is CASSNLGTSNTEAFF. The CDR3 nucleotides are TGTGCCAGCAGCAACCTTGGGACATCGAACACTGAAGCTTTCTTT.

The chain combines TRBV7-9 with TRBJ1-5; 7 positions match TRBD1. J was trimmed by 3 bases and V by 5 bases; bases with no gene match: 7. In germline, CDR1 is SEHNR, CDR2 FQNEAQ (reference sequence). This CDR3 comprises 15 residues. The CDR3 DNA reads TGTGCCAGCAGCCTTTACAGGGGCCTCAATCAGCCCCAGCATTTT. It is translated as CASSLYRGLNQPQHF.